This T cell receptor (beta chain) comes out of a study of blood T cell repertoires in COVID-19. Study background: From T cells, B-cell-depleted T cells, or PBMCs came the material, which was cDNA or gDNA.

CDR1 SGHNT and CDR2 YYREEE come from the germline V gene (reference sequence). V was trimmed by 2 bases and J by 0 bases, leaving 14 bases between them. The CDR3 sequence is 16 residues long. Libraries were prepared by immunoSEQ multiplex PCR; TCRdb keeps only in-frame clonotypes and omits some of them. Here the sample spans around 260,000 clones, about 89% being singletons. Sequencing was carried out using peripheral blood. The chain links TRBV5-4 to TRBJ1-1; D may be TRBD1 (5 bases). The sequence came from a woman aged 40 to 50 who had recovered from COVID-19. The DNA for the CDR3 is TGTGCCAGCAGCTTTTACACAGGATCCGTGAACACTGAAGCTTTCTTT. Protein product: CASSFYTGSVNTEAFF.